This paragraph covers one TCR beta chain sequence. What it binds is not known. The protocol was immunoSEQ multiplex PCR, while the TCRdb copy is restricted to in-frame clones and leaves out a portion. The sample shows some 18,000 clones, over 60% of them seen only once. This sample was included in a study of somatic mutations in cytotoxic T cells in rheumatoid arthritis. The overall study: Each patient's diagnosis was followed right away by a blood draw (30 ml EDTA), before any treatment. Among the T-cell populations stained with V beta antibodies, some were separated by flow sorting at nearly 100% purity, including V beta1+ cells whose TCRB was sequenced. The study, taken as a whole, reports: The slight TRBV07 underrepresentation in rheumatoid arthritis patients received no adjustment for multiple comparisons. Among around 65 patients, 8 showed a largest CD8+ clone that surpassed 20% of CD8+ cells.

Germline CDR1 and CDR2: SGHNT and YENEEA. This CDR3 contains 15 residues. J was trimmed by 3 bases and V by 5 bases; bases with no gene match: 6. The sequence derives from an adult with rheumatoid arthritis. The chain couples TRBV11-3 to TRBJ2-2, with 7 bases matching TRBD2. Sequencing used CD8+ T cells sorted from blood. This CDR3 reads CASSQAGQYTGELFF. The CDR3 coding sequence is TGTGCCAGCAGCCAAGCGGGGCAATACACCGGGGAGCTGTTTTTT.